The 5 T cell receptor beta chains presented below share a single source sample, sequenced in a study of tumor-infiltrating lymphocytes in localized non-small cell lung cancer. Profiled with immunoSEQ multiplex PCR; TCRdb holds only in-frame clones, not every one. The profile covers 20,000 to 30,000 clones, with 73% appearing a single time and 6.3% taken by the ten largest. Sequencing was carried out using lung tumor tissue. The receptors come from a human donor with non-small cell lung cancer.

The J gene is TRBJ2-7, the V gene TRBV7-2; D not certain. Looked up from germline, CDR1 is SGHTA and CDR2 is FQGNSA. Deletions cut 2 bases from V and 6 bases from J, with 11 bases between. CDR3 length: 13 amino acids. The CDR3: CASSLHSGSEQYF. The DNA for the CDR3 is TGTGCCAGCAGCTTACATTCCGGGTCCGAGCAGTACTTC.

This sequence joins TRBV5-1 and TRBJ1-2; TRBD1 agrees at 8 bases. This CDR3 spans 14 amino acids. Germline-derived CDR1 and CDR2 are SGHRS and YFSETQ. The V and J ends lost 4 bases and 4 bases, in that order; junction bases with no gene match: 6. This CDR3 is CASSADRVAYGYTF. The CDR3, as DNA: TGCGCCAGCAGCGCGGACAGGGTGGCCTATGGCTACACCTTC. The entire variable domain, with the rest obtained from reference TRBV5-1 and TRBJ1-2, is as follows: KAGVTQTPRYLIKTRGQQVTLSCSPISGHRSVSWYQQTPGQGLQFLFEYFSETQRNKGNFPGRFSGRQFSNSRSEMNVSTLELGDSALYLCASSADRVAYGYTFGSGTRLTVV.

This chain connects TRBV2 to TRBJ2-3; 11 nucleotides agree with TRBD2. The CDR3 runs to 17 residues. From germline, CDR1 is SNHLY and CDR2 FYNNEI. V shed 4 bases and J 4 bases; nucleotides not matched to a gene: 10. The CDR3 loop reads CASSGASGGPNADTQYF. Written as DNA, the CDR3 is TGTGCCAGCAGTGGTGCTAGCGGGGGGCCTAACGCAGATACGCAGTATTTT.

This clone showed up just once. CDR3 sequence reads: CASSPEGNTQYF. The CDR3 DNA is TGTGCCAGCAGCCCAGAAGGGAATACGCAGTATTTT. The rearrangement joins TRBV9 to TRBJ2-3; D unclear. V shed 4 bases and J shed 7 bases, with 10 bases lying between them. Germline CDR1 SGDLS, CDR2 YYNGEE. The CDR3 sequence is 12 residues long.

The sample holds one count of this clone. The chain links TRBV6-1 to TRBJ2-5; 7 positions match TRBD1. The J segment lost 2 bases and the V segment lost 4 bases, leaving 7 bases of the junction unmatched. This CDR3 contains 15 residues. The germline V gene encodes CDR1 MNHNS and CDR2 SASEGT. CDR3 sequence reads: CASSGQTGLQETQYF. CDR3 nucleotides: TGTGCCAGCAGTGGTCAGACAGGGCTACAAGAGACCCAGTACTTC.